This T cell receptor (beta chain) was obtained from a study of blood T cell repertoires in COVID-19. Whole-study context: Samples taken during acute and convalescent COVID-19 were collected in the United States, Italy and Spain.

TCRdb keeps only in-frame clones here, not all; method: immunoSEQ multiplex PCR. This table holds roughly 160,000 clones, 70% to 90% found once. Seattle patient enrollment occurred during active infection, with longitudinal follow-up thereafter. The sequence derives from a man older than 75 with COVID-19, enrolled during active disease. The source material was peripheral blood.

CDR3 residues: CASSLVASGNTIYF. The CDR3 DNA is TGTGCCAGCAGTTTGGTGGCATCTGGAAACACCATATATTTT. The chain links TRBV28 to TRBJ1-3; no firm D call. Germline V gene sequence: CDR1 MDHEN, CDR2 SYDVKM. The ends were cut back, 3 bases at V and 1 base at J, with 7 bases in the middle. The length of the CDR3 is 14 residues.